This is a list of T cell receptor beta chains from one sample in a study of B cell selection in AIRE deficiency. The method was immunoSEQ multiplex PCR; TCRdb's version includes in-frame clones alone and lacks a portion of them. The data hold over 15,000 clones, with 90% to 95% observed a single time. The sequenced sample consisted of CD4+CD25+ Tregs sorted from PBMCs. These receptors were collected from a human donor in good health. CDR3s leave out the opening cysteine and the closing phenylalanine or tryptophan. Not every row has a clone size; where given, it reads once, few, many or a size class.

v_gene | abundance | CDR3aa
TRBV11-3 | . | ASSLQGVNTEAF
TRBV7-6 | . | ASSIPRGTGAFGANEKLF
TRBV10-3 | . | AISLLTGTSSGNTIY
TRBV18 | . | ASSQTGGEQY
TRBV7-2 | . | ASSSGWRMNTEAF
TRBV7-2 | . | ASSLGRKETQY
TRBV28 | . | ASNTRGADNEQF
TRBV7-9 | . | ASSLSWQGDPNEKLF
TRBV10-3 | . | AIRGTGSGEQF
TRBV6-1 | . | ASSEAGAYPRGTQY
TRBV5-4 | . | ASSPLLSVANYGYT
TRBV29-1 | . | SVGQGIYEQY
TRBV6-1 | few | ASSALQGADEQY
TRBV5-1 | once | ASSSRLAGGTYEQY
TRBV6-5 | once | ASRPILGDTQY
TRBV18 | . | ASSLARANYGYT
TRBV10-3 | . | AISDGGGRTDTQY
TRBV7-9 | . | ASSNGLAGGAGDTQY
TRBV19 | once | ASSGEGTSYNEQF
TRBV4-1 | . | ASSRYYADYGYT
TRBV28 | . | ASSSPHYADIQY
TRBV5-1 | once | ASSIQGDHTEAF
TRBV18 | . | ASSPAGPRQETQY
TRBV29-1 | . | SVRDRSYEQY
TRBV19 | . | ASSGGTRRETQY
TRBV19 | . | ASSMDRRTDTQY
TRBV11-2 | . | ASRIQGSGTYEQY
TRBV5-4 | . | ASSSLTGREGEAF
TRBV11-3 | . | ASSFKRESQTQY
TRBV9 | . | ASSMGQGAVTEAF
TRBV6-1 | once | ASSSTGGYNEQF
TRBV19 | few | ASSIGLAGGAQETQY
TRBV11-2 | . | ASSLDSTTKNIQY
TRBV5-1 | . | ASSLTGTPVRYEQY
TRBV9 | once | ASSVGLAEYEQY
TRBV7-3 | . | ASSDRAYEQY
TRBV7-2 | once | ASSLAGNTEAF
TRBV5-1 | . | ASSLVTDTQY
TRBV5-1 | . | ASSRAGRARSTDTQY
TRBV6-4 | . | ASGEGHTDTQY
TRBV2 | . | ASRSRSSVSSYNEQF
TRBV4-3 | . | ASSQEVLSEQY
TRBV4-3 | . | ASSQDLAGTGELF
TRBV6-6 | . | ASSYRDRDHEQF
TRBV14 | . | ASSQMGVDTQY
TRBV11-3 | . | ASSPQDTGELF
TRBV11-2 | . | ASSLVDGTGEF
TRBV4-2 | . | ASSQGRGSGRDTQY
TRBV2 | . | ASMGTGELF
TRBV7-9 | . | ASSRRARQNKETQY
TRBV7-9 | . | ASSLVGGTYNEQF
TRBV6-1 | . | ASSVEKGYEQY
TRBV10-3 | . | AIRKGGELF